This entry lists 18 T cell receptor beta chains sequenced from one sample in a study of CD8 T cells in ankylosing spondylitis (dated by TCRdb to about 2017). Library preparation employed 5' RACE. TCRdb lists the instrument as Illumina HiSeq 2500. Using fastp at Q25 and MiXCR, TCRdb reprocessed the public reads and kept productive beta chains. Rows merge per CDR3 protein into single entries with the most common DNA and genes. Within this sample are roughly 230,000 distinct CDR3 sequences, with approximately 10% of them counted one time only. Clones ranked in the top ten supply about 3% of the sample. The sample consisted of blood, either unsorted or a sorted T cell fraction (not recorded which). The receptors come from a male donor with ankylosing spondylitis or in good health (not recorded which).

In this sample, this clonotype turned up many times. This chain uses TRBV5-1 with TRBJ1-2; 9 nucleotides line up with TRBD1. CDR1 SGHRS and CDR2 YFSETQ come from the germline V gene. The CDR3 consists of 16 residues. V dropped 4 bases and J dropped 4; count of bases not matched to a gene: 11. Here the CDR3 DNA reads TGCGCCAGCAGCGACGGACAGGACAGGGGAAGCTATGGCTACACCTTC. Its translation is CASSDGQDRGSYGYTF.

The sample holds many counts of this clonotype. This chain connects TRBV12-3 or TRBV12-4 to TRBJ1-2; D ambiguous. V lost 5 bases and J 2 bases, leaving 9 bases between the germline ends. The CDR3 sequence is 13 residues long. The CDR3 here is CASSTTTNYGYTF. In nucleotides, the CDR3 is TGTGCCAGCAGTACGACAACAAACTATGGCTACACCTTC.

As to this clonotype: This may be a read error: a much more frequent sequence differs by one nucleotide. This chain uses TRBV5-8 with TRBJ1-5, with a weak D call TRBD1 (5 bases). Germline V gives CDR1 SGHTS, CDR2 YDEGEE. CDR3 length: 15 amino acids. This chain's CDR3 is CTSSSGRYSNQPQHF. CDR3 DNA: TGTACCAGCAGCTCGGGACGGTATAGCAATCAGCCCCAGCATTTT.

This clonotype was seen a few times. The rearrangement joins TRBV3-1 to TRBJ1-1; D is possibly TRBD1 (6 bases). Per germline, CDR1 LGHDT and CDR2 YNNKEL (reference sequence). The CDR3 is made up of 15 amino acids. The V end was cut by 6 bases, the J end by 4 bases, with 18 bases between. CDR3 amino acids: CASSPLRQVLTEAFF. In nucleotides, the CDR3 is TGTGCCAGCAGTCCCCTACGACAGGTCCTCACTGAAGCTTTCTTT.

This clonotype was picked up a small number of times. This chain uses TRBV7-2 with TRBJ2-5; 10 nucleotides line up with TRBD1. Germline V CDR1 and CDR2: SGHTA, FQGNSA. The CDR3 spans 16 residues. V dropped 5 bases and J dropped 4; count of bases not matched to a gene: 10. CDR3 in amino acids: CASSIRQGAFGETQYF. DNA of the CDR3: TGTGCCAGCAGCATCCGACAGGGGGCCTTCGGAGAGACCCAGTACTTC.

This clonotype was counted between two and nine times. For the CDR3, the DNA is TGTGCCAGCAGCTTAGCGGGACTAGCGGGGGGTAGGTCCTACAATGAGCAGTTCTTC. Its translation: CASSLAGLAGGRSYNEQFF. This chain joins TRBV7-2 and TRBJ2-1, with 15 positions matching TRBD2. With V trimmed by 0 bases and J by 1 base, 4 bases remained unmatched. From germline, CDR1 is SGHTA and CDR2 FQGNSA. The CDR3 length is 19 residues.

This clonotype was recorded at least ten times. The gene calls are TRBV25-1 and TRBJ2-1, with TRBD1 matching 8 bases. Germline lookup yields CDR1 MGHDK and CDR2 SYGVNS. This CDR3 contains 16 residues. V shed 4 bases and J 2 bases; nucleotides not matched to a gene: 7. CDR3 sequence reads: CASSGLQGVPYNEQFF. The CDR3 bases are TGTGCCAGCAGTGGGCTACAGGGGGTACCCTACAATGAGCAGTTCTTC.

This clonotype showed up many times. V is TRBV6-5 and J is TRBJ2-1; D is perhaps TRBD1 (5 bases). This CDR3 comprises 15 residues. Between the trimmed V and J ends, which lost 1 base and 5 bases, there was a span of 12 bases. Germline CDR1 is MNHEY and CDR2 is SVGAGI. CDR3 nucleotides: TGTGCCAGCAGTTACTGGGCAGGGATCCACAATGAGCAGTTCTTC. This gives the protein CASSYWAGIHNEQFF.

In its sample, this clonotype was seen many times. CDR3 in DNA: TGTGCCAGCAGACCCCCGGGACTAGTGATCGGGGAGCTGTTTTTT. Amino acid sequence: CASRPPGLVIGELFF. This chain joins TRBV6-1 and TRBJ2-2; TRBD2 aligns across 8 bases. CDR3 size: 15 residues. Looked up from germline, CDR1 is MNHNS and CDR2 is SASEGT. Trimming took 6 bases from V and 7 from J; bases not matched to a gene: 10.

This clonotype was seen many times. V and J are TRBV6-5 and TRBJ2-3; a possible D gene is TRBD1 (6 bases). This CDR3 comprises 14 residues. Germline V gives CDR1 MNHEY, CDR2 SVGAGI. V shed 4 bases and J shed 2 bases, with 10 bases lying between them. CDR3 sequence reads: CASSFGQPTDTQYF. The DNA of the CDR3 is TGTGCCAGCAGTTTTGGACAGCCCACAGATACGCAGTATTTT.

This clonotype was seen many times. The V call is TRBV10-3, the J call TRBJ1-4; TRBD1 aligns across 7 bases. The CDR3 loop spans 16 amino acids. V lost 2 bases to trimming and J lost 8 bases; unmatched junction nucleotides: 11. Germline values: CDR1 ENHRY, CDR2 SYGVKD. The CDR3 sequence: CAISEAHRDRGEKLFF. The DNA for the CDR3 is TGTGCCATCAGTGAGGCTCACCGGGACAGAGGCGAAAAACTGTTTTTT.

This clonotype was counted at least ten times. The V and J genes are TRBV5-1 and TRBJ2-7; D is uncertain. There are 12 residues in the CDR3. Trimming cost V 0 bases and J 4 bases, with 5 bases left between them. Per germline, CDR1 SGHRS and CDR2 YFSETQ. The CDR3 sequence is CASSLDLYEQYF. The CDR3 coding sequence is TGCGCCAGCAGCTTGGACCTTTACGAGCAGTACTTC.

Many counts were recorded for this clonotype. This CDR3 is CASSLDTRGDNEQFF. CDR3 coding DNA: TGCGCCAGCAGCCTTGATACGCGGGGAGACAATGAGCAGTTCTTC. The V gene is TRBV5-1, the J gene TRBJ2-1; a weak D match, TRBD2 (6 bases). This CDR3 is 15 amino acids long. The V end was cut by 4 bases, the J end by 5 bases, with 16 bases between. Germline V lookup: CDR1 SGHRS, CDR2 YFSETQ.

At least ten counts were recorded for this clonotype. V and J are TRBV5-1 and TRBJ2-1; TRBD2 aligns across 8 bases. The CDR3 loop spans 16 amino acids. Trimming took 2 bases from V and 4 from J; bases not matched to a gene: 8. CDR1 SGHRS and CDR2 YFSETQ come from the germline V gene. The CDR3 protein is CASSLTPGGLYNEQFF. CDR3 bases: TGCGCCAGCAGCTTAACTCCGGGGGGGCTATACAATGAGCAGTTCTTC.

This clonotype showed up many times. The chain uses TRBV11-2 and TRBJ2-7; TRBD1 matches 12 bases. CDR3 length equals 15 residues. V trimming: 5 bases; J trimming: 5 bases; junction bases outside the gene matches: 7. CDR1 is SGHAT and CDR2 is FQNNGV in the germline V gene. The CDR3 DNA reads TGTGCCAGCAGCCCGCCGGGACAGGGGGCCGACGAGCAGTACTTC. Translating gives CASSPPGQGADEQYF.

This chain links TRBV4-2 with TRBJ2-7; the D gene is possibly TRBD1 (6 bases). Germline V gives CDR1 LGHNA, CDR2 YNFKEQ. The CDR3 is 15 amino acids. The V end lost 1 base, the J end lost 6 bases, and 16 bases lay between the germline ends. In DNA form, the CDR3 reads TGTGCCAGCAGCCAAGCCAACAGGGATCTAGGCGAGCAGTACTTC. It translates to CASSQANRDLGEQYF.

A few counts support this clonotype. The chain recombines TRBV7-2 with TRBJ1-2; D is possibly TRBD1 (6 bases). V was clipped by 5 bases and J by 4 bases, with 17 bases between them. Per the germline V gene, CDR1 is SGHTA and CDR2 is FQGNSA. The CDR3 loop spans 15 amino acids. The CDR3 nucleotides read TGTGCCAGCAGCCTATACCCCGGGGGCGGCTATGGCTACACCTTC. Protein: CASSLYPGGGYGYTF.

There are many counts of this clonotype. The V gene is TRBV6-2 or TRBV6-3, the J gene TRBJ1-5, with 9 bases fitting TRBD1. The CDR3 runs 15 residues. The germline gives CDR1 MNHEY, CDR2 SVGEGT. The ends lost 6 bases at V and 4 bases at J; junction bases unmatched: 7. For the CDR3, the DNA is TGTGCCAGCAGCTGGGGACAGGGAAAAAATCAGCCCCAGCATTTT. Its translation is CASSWGQGKNQPQHF.